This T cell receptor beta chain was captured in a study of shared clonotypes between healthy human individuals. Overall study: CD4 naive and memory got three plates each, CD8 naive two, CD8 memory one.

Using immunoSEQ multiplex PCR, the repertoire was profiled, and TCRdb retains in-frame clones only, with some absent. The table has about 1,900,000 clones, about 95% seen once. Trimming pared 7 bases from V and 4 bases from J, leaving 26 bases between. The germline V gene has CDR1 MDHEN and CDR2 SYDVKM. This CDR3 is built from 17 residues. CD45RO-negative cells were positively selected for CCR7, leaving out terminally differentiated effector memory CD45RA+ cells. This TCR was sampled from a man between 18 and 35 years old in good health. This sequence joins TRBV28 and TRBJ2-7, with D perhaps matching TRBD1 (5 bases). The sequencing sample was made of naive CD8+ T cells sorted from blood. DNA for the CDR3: TGTGCCAGCACGAATATCGGATGGGGCCAGATGTTGTACGAGCAGTACTTC. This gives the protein CASTNIGWGQMLYEQYF.